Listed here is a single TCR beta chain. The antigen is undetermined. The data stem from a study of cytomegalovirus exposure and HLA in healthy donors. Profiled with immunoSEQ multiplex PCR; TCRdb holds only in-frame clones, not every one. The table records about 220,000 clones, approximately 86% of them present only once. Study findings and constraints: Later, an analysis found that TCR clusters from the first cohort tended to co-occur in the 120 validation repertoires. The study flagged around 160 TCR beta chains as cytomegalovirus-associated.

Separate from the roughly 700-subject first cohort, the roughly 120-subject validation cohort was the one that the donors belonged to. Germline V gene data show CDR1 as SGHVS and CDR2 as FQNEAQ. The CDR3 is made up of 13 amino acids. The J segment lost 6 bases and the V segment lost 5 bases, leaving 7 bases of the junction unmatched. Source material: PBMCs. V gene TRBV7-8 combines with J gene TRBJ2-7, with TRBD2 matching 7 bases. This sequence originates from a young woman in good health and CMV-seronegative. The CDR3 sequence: CASSRRDYGEQYF. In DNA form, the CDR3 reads TGTGCCAGCAGCCGGCGGGACTATGGCGAGCAGTACTTC.